This paragraph covers one T cell receptor (beta chain) sequence. Antigen specificity is unknown. Investigators reverse transcribed all isolated RNA, so they sequenced expressed TCRB transcripts. Assay used: immunoSEQ multiplex PCR; TCRdb lists only in-frame clones, some missing. The data show fewer than 70,000 clones, 50% to 75% seen once. V lost 3 bases and J lost 1, with 7 bases in between. This CDR3 is 14 amino acids long. The V gene's germline CDR1 is SQVTM and CDR2 ANQGSEA. These data are taken from a study of beta chain features in type 1 diabetes. Study-wide background: The examined sorted cells totaled around 100,000,000 across samples. Regarding the study as a whole: The study found moderately but significantly shorter TCRB CDR3s in all four CD4+ subsets of Type 1 diabetes patients. A greater similarity of naive, central memory and Treg TCRB repertoires was seen among patients than among healthy donors. The analysis here could not establish whether HLA type shapes TCRB rearrangement.

This sequence joins TRBV29-1 and TRBJ2-6; weak D call: TRBD1 (5 bases). The receptor was derived from a woman under 40 with type 1 diabetes. The sample was stem cell memory CD4+ T cells from blood. The CDR3, as DNA: TGCAGCGTTGAGTCAGGGTCTGGGGCCAACGTCCTGACTTTC. Translated: CSVESGSGANVLTF.